This T cell receptor (beta chain) was sequenced in a study of cytomegalovirus exposure and HLA in healthy donors. Study conclusions and caveats: The investigators catalogued 164 TCR beta chains as cytomegalovirus-associated.

As to this clone: The antigen is not known.

V gave up 0 bases and J gave up 5 bases, with 9 bases separating them. CDR3 length equals 14 residues. Germline CDR1 reads SGHRS; CDR2 reads YFSETQ. It was with 60 Vbeta and 13 Jbeta primers that the PCR ran. Assay used: immunoSEQ multiplex PCR; TCRdb lists only in-frame clones, some missing. The specimen's table records tens of thousands of clones. Sequencing used PBMCs. The chain employs TRBV5-1 and TRBJ2-1; possibly TRBD1 for D (5 bases). The origin of this receptor is a woman aged 25 to 39 in good health and CMV-seronegative. CDR3 DNA sequence: TGCGCCAGCAGCTTGGGACAGCAGAACAATGAGCAGTTCTTC. As protein: CASSLGQQNNEQFF.